This T cell receptor (beta chain) derives from a study of blood T cells in healthy people across ages. Of note for this clonotype: What it binds is unknown.

Peripheral blood from each donor was collected in a volume of roughly 9.2 milliliters. Per-sample PBMC isolation yielded at least 7 million cells. With each sample, at least 5 micrograms of total RNA were extracted. A second roughly 7 to 12 cycle PCR used barcoded and J-beta primers. One entry per CDR3 protein results from TCRdb running MiXCR on the 5' RACE reads. The sample has 540,000 or so distinct CDR3 sequences, roughly 28% seen once; the top ten hold about 18%. Study outcomes and limitations: Total diversity from one million sequenced T cells was likely underestimated.

The CDR3 spans 14 residues. Germline loops: CDR1 ENHRY, CDR2 SYGVKD. The V segment lost 10 bases and the J segment 4 bases; nucleotides outside the gene matches: 9. This receptor was obtained from a woman in her sixties or seventies in good health. Specimen: blood. This rearrangement joins TRBV10-3 to TRBJ1-5, with 8 bases fitting TRBD1. The CDR3, as DNA: TGTGCCACTAGACAGGGGTTTACAAATCAGCCCCAGCATTTT. The encoded protein is CATRQGFTNQPQHF.